This record looks at one T cell receptor (beta chain) sequence and its context. This sample stems from a study of blood T cell repertoires in COVID-19. Study as a whole: Collection of acute and convalescent COVID-19 samples took place in the United States, Italy and Spain.

The germline V and J ends were trimmed by 8 bases and 0 bases, with 16 bases remaining between them. The CDR3 consists of 15 residues. The germline CDR1 and CDR2 sequences are SNHLY and FYNNEI. The assay was immunoSEQ multiplex PCR, and TCRdb's table has in-frame clones only and misses some. The sample records some 260,000 clones, roughly 80% being singletons. The sequence was collected from a man older than 75 with acute or convalescent COVID-19. The chain links TRBV2 to TRBJ1-2, with a tentative D call TRBD1 (5 bases). Sequenced input: peripheral blood. The CDR3 coding sequence is TGTGCCAGCGATCGCCAGGGTGTAGCTAACTATGGCTACACCTTC. It translates to CASDRQGVANYGYTF.